Presented here are 22 T cell receptor beta chains from one specimen sequenced in a study of identifying expanded T cells in peripheral blood (dated 2019 in TCRdb). Library preparation employed the immunoSEQ multiplex PCR assay. Sourced from immuneACCESS, this table was stored by TCRdb with only in-frame sequences that have V and J called. A share of the clones is absent; for the studies checked, an unresolved V gene accounts for under half, and the remainder has no known explanation. The sample has around 94,000 clones on record, roughly 81% of them singletons. 4% to 5.5% of the sample is taken by the ten largest. What was sequenced was blood. The receptor set was obtained from a person aged 18 to 70 in good health.

The CDR3 DNA sequence: TGTGCCAGCAGCTACGGAGCAGGGTACTACGAGCAGTACTTC. Translating it yields CASSYGAGYYEQYF. The V call is TRBV6-5, the J call TRBJ2-7; a weak D match, TRBD1 (5 bases). The germline V gene has CDR1 MNHEY and CDR2 SVGAGI. The CDR3 runs 14 residues. Trimming left V 6 bases short and J 3 bases short, with 15 bases between.

This clone was observed a few times. The chain recombines TRBV5-1 with TRBJ2-7; no clear D gene. Germline values: CDR1 SGHRS, CDR2 YFSETQ. CDR3 size: 14 residues. The V and J ends lost 1 base and 6 bases respectively, with 14 bases between them. CDR3 DNA: TGCGCCAGCAGCTTGACGGCGACAATAGGCGAGCAGTACTTC. This encodes CASSLTATIGEQYF.

The V and J genes are TRBV4-3 and TRBJ1-3, with D unclear. The CDR3 consists of 17 residues. Germline V gene data show CDR1 as LGHNA and CDR2 as YSLEER. V gave up 0 bases and J gave up 2 bases, with 14 bases separating them. CDR3 nucleotide sequence: TGCGCCAGCAGCCAAGATTCTCGCTCGTGGACTGGAAACACCATATATTTT. It is translated as CASSQDSRSWTGNTIYF.

The chain joins TRBV4-1 to TRBJ1-4; 7 bases are a match to TRBD1. This CDR3 comprises 17 residues. In germline, CDR1 is MGHRA, CDR2 YSYEKL. J lost 0 bases, V lost 1 base, and 5 bases had no gene match. CDR3 sequence (DNA): TGCGCCAGCAGCCAAGGACCCACAGGGGCAACTAATGAAAAACTGTTTTTT. Translation: CASSQGPTGATNEKLFF.

J is TRBJ1-5 and V is TRBV5-6; D not resolved. The CDR3 length is 15 residues. V lost 2 bases and J lost 0, with 9 bases in between. Germline V CDR1 and CDR2: SGHDT, YYEEEE. The CDR3 spells CASSFRSYSNQPQHF. CDR3 nucleotide sequence: TGTGCCAGCAGCTTCCGATCCTATAGCAATCAGCCCCAGCATTTT.

The chain joins TRBV5-6 to TRBJ1-3; D not certain. The length of the CDR3 is 18 residues. CDR1 and CDR2 (germline): SGHDT, YYEEEE. V gave up 2 bases and J gave up 0 bases, with 18 bases separating them. The CDR3 loop reads CASSFLVGYVSSGNTIYF. The CDR3 DNA is TGTGCCAGCAGCTTCCTGGTTGGCTACGTGAGCTCTGGAAACACCATATATTTT.

V usage is TRBV6-4 and J usage is TRBJ1-5, with a tentative D call TRBD1 (5 bases). The CDR3 contains 19 residues. V lost 0 bases and J 3 bases, leaving 21 bases between the germline ends. Germline assignment: CDR1 MRHNA and CDR2 SNTAGT. The CDR3 sequence: CASSDSRGIRGFLNQPQHF. CDR3 nucleotide sequence: TGTGCCAGCAGTGACTCGAGGGGTATACGAGGCTTCCTCAATCAGCCCCAGCATTTT.

This clone was recorded only once. One junction end does not reproduce the germline sequence, and a read error may be involved. The chain's CDR3 is CASSPPGTDTQYF. DNA for the CDR3: TGTGCCAGCAGCCCTCCGGGCACTGATACGCAGTATTTT. The gene calls are TRBV7-8 and TRBJ2-3, with D uncertain. This CDR3 contains 13 residues. Germline CDR1 SGHVS, CDR2 FQNEAQ.

The chain has TRBV29-1 and TRBJ2-5; D uncertain. The V and J ends lost 0 bases and 5 bases respectively, with 7 bases between them. The CDR3 length is 12 residues. The germline V gene encodes CDR1 SQVTM and CDR2 ANQGSEA. In DNA form, the CDR3 reads TGCAGCGTTGAAGAGACAACCGAGACCCAGTACTTC. This codes for CSVEETTETQYF.

The chain recombines TRBV30 with TRBJ2-4; D not resolved. This CDR3 spans 13 amino acids. With 0 bases removed from V and 6 bases from J, the gap between germline ends came to 9 bases. Germline V gene lookup returns CDR1 GTSNPN and CDR2 SVGIG (reference sequence). CDR3 sequence reads: CAWSVRGLNIQYF. The CDR3 DNA reads TGTGCCTGGAGTGTACGAGGCTTAAACATTCAGTACTTC.

This clone has a single count. V is TRBV7-7 and J is TRBJ2-1; D remains ambiguous. Germline V lookup: CDR1 SSHAT, CDR2 FNYEAQ (reference sequence). CDR3 size: 8 residues. Trimming pared 8 bases from V and 15 bases from J, leaving 8 bases between. The CDR3 DNA follows: TGTGCCAGCTTTGATTCGTTCTTC. Its protein product is CASFDSFF.

The chain carries TRBV7-6 and TRBJ2-3; TRBD1 aligns across 7 bases. Germline V gene data show CDR1 as SGHVS and CDR2 as FNYEAQ. The CDR3 has 16 residues. The ends lost 5 bases at V and 3 bases at J; junction bases unmatched: 11. CDR3 sequence reads: CASSPNTNRGTDTQYF. The DNA of the CDR3 is TGTGCCAGCAGCCCAAACACCAACAGGGGAACAGATACGCAGTATTTT. Using reference TRBV7-6 and TRBJ2-3 for the parts outside the CDR3, the full variable domain is GAGVSQSPRYKVTKRGQDVALRCDPISGHVSLYWYRQALGQGPEFLTYFNYEAQQDKSGLPNDRFSAERPEGSISTLTIQRTEQRDSAMYRCASSPNTNRGTDTQYFGPGTRLTVL.

The rearrangement uses TRBV7-9 and TRBJ2-3, with 12 bases matching TRBD2. The length of the CDR3 is 15 residues. The trim removed 4 bases at V and 5 bases at J, leaving 4 bases unmatched. CDR1 SEHNR and CDR2 FQNEAQ come from the germline V gene (reference sequence). The CDR3 protein is CASSYGTSGLDTQYF. The CDR3 DNA follows: TGTGCCAGCAGCTACGGGACTAGCGGGCTAGATACGCAGTATTTT.

This clone was picked up one time. The chain employs TRBV7-7 and TRBJ2-1, with TRBD2 identical over 8 bases. There are 13 residues in the CDR3. The germline gives CDR1 SSHAT, CDR2 FNYEAQ (reference sequence). The V gene end was trimmed by 5 bases and the J gene end by 10 bases; junction bases not matched to a gene: 7. CDR3 coding DNA: TGTGCCAGCAGCCCCTCCGGGGGGGACGAGCAGTTCTTC. Encoded protein: CASSPSGGDEQFF.

The chain uses TRBV11-2 and TRBJ1-2, with D perhaps matching TRBD1 (5 bases). CDR1 is SGHAT and CDR2 is FQNNGV in the germline V gene. The V and J ends lost 5 bases and 5 bases respectively, with 12 bases between them. The CDR3 covers 13 residues. The CDR3 nucleotides are TGTGCCAGCAGCCCGCTACGGGGGTATGGCTACACCTTC. This encodes CASSPLRGYGYTF.

The CDR3: CASPSGTGGVYSNQPQHF. The DNA of the CDR3 is TGCGCCAGCCCCAGCGGGACAGGGGGAGTATATAGCAATCAGCCCCAGCATTTT. The chain recombines TRBV23-1 with TRBJ1-5, with 11 bases lining up with TRBD1. TRBV23-1 falls under the ORF class, with uncertain function. With 8 bases clipped from V and 0 bases from J, the junction kept 12 bases outside the gene matches. The CDR3 covers 18 residues.

This clone was recorded a few times. This chain connects TRBV2 to TRBJ1-5, with 7 bases that match TRBD1. V lost 8 bases to trimming and J lost 6 bases; unmatched junction nucleotides: 10. From germline, CDR1 is SNHLY and CDR2 FYNNEI. This CDR3 comprises 14 residues. CDR3 region: CASGETGNRQPQHF. The CDR3 nucleotides are TGTGCCAGCGGAGAGACAGGGAATCGTCAGCCCCAGCATTTT.

This clone was observed once. This chain connects TRBV5-1 to TRBJ1-3; D is unclear. CDR3 length equals 14 residues. V lost 0 bases and J lost 2, with 6 bases in between. In germline, CDR1 is SGHRS, CDR2 YFSETQ. The chain's CDR3 is CASSLGEAGNTIYF. In DNA, the CDR3 is TGCGCCAGCAGCTTGGGAGAAGCTGGAAACACCATATATTTT.

The chain is built from TRBV13 and TRBJ1-3; D remains ambiguous. V was cut by 5 bases and J by 2 bases, with 16 bases left in between. CDR1 is PRHDT, CDR2 FYEKMQ, per germline (reference sequence). This CDR3 has 16 residues. CDR3 bases: TGTGCCAGCAGCCTCGGGTCTGAGGGTACTGGAAACACCATATATTTT. This sequence encodes CASSLGSEGTGNTIYF.

The J gene is TRBJ1-6, the V gene TRBV7-2, with D unresolved. This CDR3 has 16 amino acids. Germline V gene data show CDR1 as SGHTA and CDR2 as FQGNSA. The V end lost 2 bases, the J end lost 7 bases, and 15 bases lay between the germline ends. In DNA form, the CDR3 reads TGTGCCAGCAGCTTAAGTTCGACTGCCCCCAATTCACCCCTCCACTTT. It translates to CASSLSSTAPNSPLHF.

The chain couples TRBV29-1 to TRBJ1-1; the D is unclear. The length of the CDR3 is 14 residues. The ends were cut back, 6 bases at V and 1 base at J, with 15 bases in the middle. Germline CDR1 and CDR2: SQVTM and ANQGSEA. CDR3 in amino acids: CSVALLRSNTEAFF. CDR3 sequence (DNA): TGCAGCGTGGCCCTGCTTCGGTCGAACACTGAAGCTTTCTTT.

V is TRBV6-1 and J is TRBJ2-7; D not resolved. The CDR3 has 17 residues. V was shortened by 6 bases and J by 5 bases, with 26 bases between the two germline ends. Germline V gene sequence: CDR1 MNHNS, CDR2 SASEGT. CDR3 bases: TGTGCCAGCAGGGAAACCCGGGCCGTAACGCTTGAAGACGAGCAGTACTTC. Its protein is CASRETRAVTLEDEQYF.